The 3 T cell receptor beta chains listed next were all sequenced from one sample in a study of T-cell memory formation after mild COVID-19. TCRdb passed the 5' RACE reads through MiXCR, listing each CDR3 protein once. The data show about 470,000 distinct CDR3 sequences, roughly 23% seen once. Material for sequencing was PBMCs or a T cell subset sorted from them (not recorded which). All receptors derive from an adult woman who had mild COVID-19 (a few samples of this study predate the infection). Cell type and time point are not known.

This clonotype has just a few counts. J is TRBJ2-5 and V is TRBV7-9; D remains unclear. The CDR3 is made up of 12 amino acids. CDR1 and CDR2 from the germline V gene are SEHNR and FQNEAQ (reference sequence). V dropped 3 bases and J dropped 3 bases, with 5 bases sitting between them. The CDR3 sequence: CASSLWEETQYF. The CDR3 DNA reads as TGTGCCAGCAGCTTGTGGGAAGAGACCCAGTACTTC. Full variable domain (missing parts from reference TRBV7-9 and TRBJ2-5): DTGVSQNPRHKITKRGQNVTFRCDPISEHNRLYWYRQTLGQGPEFLTYFQNEAQLEKSRLLSDRFSAERPKGSFSTLEIQRTEQGDSAMYLCASSLWEETQYFGPGTRLLVL.

V gene TRBV7-9 combines with J gene TRBJ2-7, with TRBD2 as a possible D gene (5 bases). Trimming stripped 2 bases from V and 2 bases from J, with 13 bases between. CDR3 length: 15 amino acids. Germline V gene data show CDR1 as SEHNR and CDR2 as FQNEAQ (reference sequence). CDR3 sequence reads: CASSLRSAAAYEQYF. The DNA for the CDR3 is TGTGCCAGCAGCTTAAGGTCGGCAGCGGCCTACGAGCAGTACTTC.

This clonotype was seen a handful of times. CDR3 sequence (DNA): TGTGCCAGCAGTTTTAGTGGGACCCAGTACTTC. Residues: CASSFSGTQYF. The chain couples TRBV12-3 or TRBV12-4 to TRBJ2-5, with D uncertain. V was clipped by 3 bases and J by 7 bases, with 6 bases between them. This CDR3 is built from 11 residues.